These T cell receptor beta chains were read from a single sample in a study of cytomegalovirus exposure and HLA in healthy donors. Here immunoSEQ multiplex PCR was the method, and the copy in TCRdb shows in-frame clones only, minus some. The data hold roughly 150,000 clones, with 84% observed a single time. The specimen was PBMCs. Every receptor here comes from a young man in good health and CMV-seropositive. Both conserved end residues are part of each CDR3. Each record gives: D gene, V gene, J gene, clone size, CDR3 DNA, CDR3 protein. A D gene is named only where the DNA matches it firmly. A row's size may be missing; if present it is once, few, many or a size class.

NA	TRBV2	TRBJ2-6	once	TGTGCCAGCCGGGGGAGACGGATAGAATCTGGGGCCAACGTCCTGACTTTC	CASRGRRIESGANVLTF
TRBD2	TRBV30	TRBJ2-4	NA	TGTGCCTGGAGTGTACAGTGGACTAGCGGGCCCGCAGCCAAAAACATTCAGTACTTC	CAWSVQWTSGPAAKNIQYF
NA	TRBV5-1	TRBJ2-3	NA	TGCGCCAGCAGCCGGCGGCAGGAGGCAGATACGCAGTATTTT	CASSRRQEADTQYF
NA	TRBV5-4	TRBJ1-1	NA	TGTGCCAGCAGCTTAGGAACAGGCCTGAACACTGAAGCTTTCTTT	CASSLGTGLNTEAFF
NA	TRBV12-5	TRBJ2-6	NA	TGTGCTAGTGCCCCGGGTGCGGGAGGGGCCAACGTCCTGACTTTC	CASAPGAGGANVLTF
NA	TRBV9	TRBJ1-4	NA	TGTGCCAGCAGCCCCCCTGTTGGGGGAGGGAACGAAAAACTGTTTTTT	CASSPPVGGGNEKLFF
NA	TRBV7-9	TRBJ2-7	NA	TGTGCCAGCAGCTTAGGTACAGCGGGCGAGCAGTACTTC	CASSLGTAGEQYF
NA	TRBV19	TRBJ1-1	NA	TGTGCCAGTAGTCCCGGACTGGAGTTGAACACTGAAGCTTTCTTT	CASSPGLELNTEAFF
TRBD2	TRBV6-6	TRBJ2-1	NA	TGTGCCAGCAGAGGGCGTCGCGGGAGCTCCTACAATGAGCAGTTCTTC	CASRGRRGSSYNEQFF
NA	TRBV19	TRBJ2-3	NA	TGTGCCAGTAGTATCGGAGCCTTAGGCACAGATACGCAGTATTTT	CASSIGALGTDTQYF
TRBD2	TRBV28	TRBJ2-2	NA	TGTGCCAGCAGGGTAAAGACTAGCGCTACCGGGGAGCTGTTTTTT	CASRVKTSATGELFF
TRBD2	TRBV29-1	TRBJ2-7	NA	TGCAGCGGAGGGGCGGGGGCCTACGAGCAGTACTTC	CSGGAGAYEQYF
TRBD1	TRBV27	TRBJ1-6	NA	TGTGCCAGCAGTTCCGGGACAGGACATTCACCCCTCCACTTT	CASSSGTGHSPLHF
TRBD2	TRBV7-2	TRBJ2-3	NA	TGTGCCAGCAGCGGGGACGGCGGGAGTACAGATACGCAGTATTTT	CASSGDGGSTDTQYF
TRBD1	TRBV6-1	TRBJ1-6	NA	TGTGCCAGCAGTGTCGTGGGGGGACAGGATGGGTCACCCCTCCACTTT	CASSVVGGQDGSPLHF
NA	TRBV30	TRBJ2-1	NA	TGTGCCTGGGACCCACAGGGCAATGAGCAGTTCTTC	CAWDPQGNEQFF
NA	TRBV6-4	TRBJ2-3	few	TGTGCCAGCAGTGAAGCCGCGGGACTCACCACAGATACGCAGTATTTT	CASSEAAGLTTDTQYF
NA	TRBV6-1	TRBJ2-3	once	TGTGCCAGCAAGATGACAGACACAGATACGCAGTATTTT	CASKMTDTDTQYF
TRBD1	TRBV7-9	TRBJ1-2	NA	TGTGCCAGCGCGACAGGGGATGGCTACACCTTC	CASATGDGYTF
NA	TRBV5-1	TRBJ2-2	NA	TGCGCCAGCAGCAAGGAAGGGGGGAGGGTTTCGAACACCGGGGAGCTGTTTTTT	CASSKEGGRVSNTGELFF
NA	TRBV7-2	TRBJ1-3	few	TGTGCCAGCAGCTCCGCGACTGGAAACACCATATATTTT	CASSSATGNTIYF
TRBD2	TRBV18	TRBJ2-1	NA	TGTGCCAGCTCACCACTTCTAGCGGGGCGTGAGCAGTTCTTC	CASSPLLAGREQFF
TRBD2	TRBV19	TRBJ2-1	NA	TGTGCCAGTACGGCTAGCGGGGGCTTTGAGCAGTTCTTC	CASTASGGFEQFF
NA	TRBV4-1	TRBJ1-2	NA	TGCGCCAGCAGCCACCCCGTGGCAGGTGGGGACTTCTATGGCTACACCTTC	CASSHPVAGGDFYGYTF
TRBD2	TRBV7-3	TRBJ2-7	NA	TGTGCCAGCAGCGTAAAACTTAGCGGGAACTCCTACGAGCAGTACTTC	CASSVKLSGNSYEQYF
NA	TRBV29-1	TRBJ2-1	NA	TGCAGCGTTTCCCAAGGGGCCACCAATGAGCAGTTCTTC	CSVSQGATNEQFF
NA	TRBV2	TRBJ1-6	few	TGTGCCAGCGTTGCCGGGATCCAAAATTCACCCCTCCACTTT	CASVAGIQNSPLHF
TRBD1	TRBV28	TRBJ2-3	NA	TGTGCCAGCAGGCTAAACAGGGGCTCCACAGATACGCAGTATTTT	CASRLNRGSTDTQYF
NA	TRBV7-8	TRBJ2-7	NA	TGTGCCAGCAGCGGATTAGACAGGCGTACCTACGAGCAGTACTTC	CASSGLDRRTYEQYF
NA	TRBV13	TRBJ2-2	NA	TGTGCCAGCAGCTTCTTCCGAACAGGGACCGGGGAGCTGTTTTTT	CASSFFRTGTGELFF
NA	TRBV7-2	TRBJ2-1	once	TGTGCCAGCAGTTTTCCCACGACAGGTTACAATGAGCAGTTCTTC	CASSFPTTGYNEQFF
TRBD2	TRBV11-2	TRBJ2-7	NA	TGTGCCAGCAGCTTAGAAAGGGGACTAGCGGGAGCTGGGGAGCAGTACTTC	CASSLERGLAGAGEQYF
NA	TRBV2	TRBJ2-5	NA	TGTGCCAGCAGTGGAAACGGAGAGACCCAGTACTTC	CASSGNGETQYF
TRBD1	TRBV10-3	TRBJ1-5	NA	TGTGCCATCAGTGAGGCCGGGGGCAGGGGGCAAGATCAGCCCCAGCATTTT	CAISEAGGRGQDQPQHF
NA	TRBV6-6	TRBJ1-2	NA	TGTGCCAGCAGCTCCGTAGTCACCTATGGCTACACCTTC	CASSSVVTYGYTF
NA	TRBV28	TRBJ1-1	NA	TGTGCCAGCACCACTGCAGGGGCCGCCATAAACACTGAAGCTTTCTTT	CASTTAGAAINTEAFF
NA	TRBV9	TRBJ1-5	once	TGTGCCAGCAGCCCCTTCGGTAATCAGCCCCAGCATTTT	CASSPFGNQPQHF
TRBD1	TRBV7-2	TRBJ2-7	NA	TGTGCCAGCAGCTTGGCTGTACAGGGGGCCATCTCCTACGAGCAGTACTTC	CASSLAVQGAISYEQYF
NA	TRBV7-9	TRBJ2-7	NA	TGTGCCAGCGGCAAGGGGGGGGCCGACGAGCAGTACTTC	CASGKGGADEQYF
TRBD1	TRBV5-8	TRBJ2-7	NA	TGTGCCAGCAGCTTGGGCGCCGGGACAGGCCCCTACGAGCAGTACTTC	CASSLGAGTGPYEQYF
TRBD1	TRBV10-3	TRBJ1-1	NA	TGTGCCATCAGTCTGACAGGGGATGACACTGAAGCTTTCTTT	CAISLTGDDTEAFF
TRBD1	TRBV30	TRBJ1-2	many	TGTGCCTGGAGTCCCGGCGGGGACAGATCGTTCACCTTC	CAWSPGGDRSFTF
TRBD1	TRBV15	TRBJ2-7	NA	TGTGCCACCAGCAGGGACCCAGGGGGTCCCTACGAGCAGTACTTC	CATSRDPGGPYEQYF
TRBD2	TRBV5-1	TRBJ2-3	NA	TGCGCCAGCAGCCCCGGACTAGCGGGAGGAGGGACAGATACGCAGTATTTT	CASSPGLAGGGTDTQYF